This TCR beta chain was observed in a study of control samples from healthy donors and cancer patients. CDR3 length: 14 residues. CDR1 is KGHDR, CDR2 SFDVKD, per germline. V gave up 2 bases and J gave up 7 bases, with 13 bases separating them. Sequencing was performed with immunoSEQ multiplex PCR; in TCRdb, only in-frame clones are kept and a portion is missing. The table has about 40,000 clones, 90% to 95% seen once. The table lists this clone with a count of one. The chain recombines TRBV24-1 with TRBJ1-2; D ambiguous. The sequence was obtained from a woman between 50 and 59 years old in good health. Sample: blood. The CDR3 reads CATSDYLGRSGYTF. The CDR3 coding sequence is TGTGCCACCAGTGATTATTTGGGTCGGAGTGGCTACACCTTC.